One sample yielded the 6 T cell receptor beta chains listed below, sequenced in a study of T cells in Graves' hyperthyroidism and ophthalmopathy. From RNA transcripts, TCR beta CDR3 regions were amplified. HTBI primers drove first-round RT-PCR of the TCR CDR3. TCRdb passed the multiplex PCR reads through MiXCR, listing each CDR3 protein once. The table lists over 550,000 distinct CDR3 sequences, roughly 17% of them singletons. Sequenced material: blood. The receptor source for this set is a woman younger than 35 with Graves' hyperthyroidism.

This chain connects TRBV12-3 or TRBV12-4 to TRBJ1-5, with 9 bases that match TRBD1. Unmatched junction bases numbered 8, after V lost 5 bases and J lost 6 bases. This CDR3 contains 15 residues. In DNA form, the CDR3 reads TGTGCCAGCAGTGCTACGGGACAGGGACCTCAGCCCCAGCATTTT. This codes for CASSATGQGPQPQHF.

This clonotype was detected a few times. V is TRBV5-6 and J is TRBJ1-1, with 9 bases matching TRBD1. The CDR3 length is 13 residues. J was trimmed by 6 bases and V by 5 bases; bases with no gene match: 5. Germline assignment: CDR1 SGHDT and CDR2 YYEEEE. The DNA for the CDR3 is TGTGCCAGCAGACAAACAGGGGGCTCTGAAGCTTTCTTT. It specifies CASRQTGGSEAFF.

This chain joins TRBV6-1 and TRBJ1-1, with a possible D match to TRBD1 (6 bases). The germline V gene has CDR1 MNHNS and CDR2 SASEGT. This CDR3 is built from 15 residues. V was pared by 3 bases and J by 0 bases, with 11 bases between. The CDR3 here is CASSEGQMVNTEAFF. As DNA, the CDR3 is TGTGCCAGCAGTGAGGGACAAATGGTGAACACTGAAGCTTTCTTT.

Remarks on this clonotype: This may be a read error, as it is one base from a much larger clone. V is TRBV2 and J is TRBJ2-7; possibly TRBD2 for D (5 bases). The tail of the sequence fits TRBJ2-1 better, so the J call may be wrong. The CDR3 length is 15 residues. The germline V gene encodes CDR1 SNHLY and CDR2 FYNNEI. CDR3 sequence: CASISRPRRNYEQFF. The CDR3 bases are TGTGCCAGCATCAGCCGGCCCAGGAGGAACTACGAGCAGTTCTTC.

V gene TRBV20-1 combines with J gene TRBJ2-5; TRBD2 matches at 11 bases. This CDR3 is 13 amino acids long. CDR1 and CDR2 (germline): DFQATT, SNEGSKA (reference sequence). The V and J ends lost 6 bases and 4 bases, in that order; junction bases with no gene match: 4. This CDR3 reads CSAAGTSGETQYF. The CDR3 DNA follows: TGCAGTGCAGCCGGGACTAGCGGAGAGACCCAGTACTTC.

This clonotype has only a few counts. The CDR3 DNA follows: TGTGCCAGCAGCCCCGGGACTCATCCGGGTGAGCAGTTCTTC. Translation gives CASSPGTHPGEQFF. The chain uses TRBV3-1 and TRBJ2-1, with TRBD2 as a possible D gene (6 bases). This CDR3 is 14 amino acids long. Germline CDR1 and CDR2: LGHDT and YNNKEL (reference sequence). V was trimmed by 4 bases and J by 9 bases, leaving 16 bases between them.